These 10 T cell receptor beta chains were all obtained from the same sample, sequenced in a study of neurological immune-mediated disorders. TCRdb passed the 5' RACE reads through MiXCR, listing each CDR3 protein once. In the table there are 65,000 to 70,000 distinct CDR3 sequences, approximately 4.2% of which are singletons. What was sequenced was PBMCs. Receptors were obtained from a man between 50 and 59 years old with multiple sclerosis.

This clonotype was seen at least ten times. CDR3 coding DNA: TGTGCCAGCACTACGAGCGGAAGCACAGATACGCAGTATTTT. Encoded protein: CASTTSGSTDTQYF. The chain is built from TRBV7-9 and TRBJ2-3; tentative D call: TRBD2 (5 bases). There are 14 residues in the CDR3. The germline V and J ends were trimmed by 7 bases and 0 bases, with 11 bases remaining between them. Germline V gene lookup returns CDR1 SEHNR and CDR2 FQNEAQ (reference sequence).

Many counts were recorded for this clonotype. The CDR3 DNA reads TGCAGTGCCCCCCGACTATCAGGTTACAATGAGCAGTTCTTC. Its protein product is CSAPRLSGYNEQFF. The V and J genes are TRBV20-1 and TRBJ2-1; D might be TRBD2 (5 bases). CDR3 size: 14 residues. Germline CDR1 DFQATT, CDR2 SNEGSKA (reference sequence). V lost 6 bases to trimming and J lost 4 bases, with 16 bases between them.

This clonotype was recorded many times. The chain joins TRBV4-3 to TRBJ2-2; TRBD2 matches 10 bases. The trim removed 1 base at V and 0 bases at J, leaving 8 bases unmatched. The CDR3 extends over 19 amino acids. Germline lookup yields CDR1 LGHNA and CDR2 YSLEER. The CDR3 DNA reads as TGCGCCAGCAGCCAAGGAGGTAGCGGGGGGCTTACGAACACCGGGGAGCTGTTTTTT. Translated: CASSQGGSGGLTNTGELFF.

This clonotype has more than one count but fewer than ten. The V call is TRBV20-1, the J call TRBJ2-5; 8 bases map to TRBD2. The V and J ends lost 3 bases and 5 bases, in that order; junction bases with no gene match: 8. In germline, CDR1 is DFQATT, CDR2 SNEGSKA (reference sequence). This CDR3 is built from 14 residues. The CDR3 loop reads CSASPGGARETQYF. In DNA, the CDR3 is TGCAGTGCTAGTCCGGGGGGGGCCCGGGAGACCCAGTACTTC.

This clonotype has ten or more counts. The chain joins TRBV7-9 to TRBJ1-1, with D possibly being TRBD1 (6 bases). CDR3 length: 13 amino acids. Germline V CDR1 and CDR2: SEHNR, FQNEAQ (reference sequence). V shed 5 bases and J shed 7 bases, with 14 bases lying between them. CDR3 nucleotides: TGTGCCAGCAGCACACGGACAGCTCATGAAGCTTTCTTT. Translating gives CASSTRTAHEAFF.

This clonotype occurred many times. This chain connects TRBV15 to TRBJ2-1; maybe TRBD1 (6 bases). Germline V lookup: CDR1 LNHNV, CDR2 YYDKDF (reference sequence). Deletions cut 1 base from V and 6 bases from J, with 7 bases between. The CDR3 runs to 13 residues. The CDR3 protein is CATSRGDINEQFF. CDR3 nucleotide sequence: TGTGCCACCAGCAGAGGGGACATCAATGAGCAGTTCTTC.

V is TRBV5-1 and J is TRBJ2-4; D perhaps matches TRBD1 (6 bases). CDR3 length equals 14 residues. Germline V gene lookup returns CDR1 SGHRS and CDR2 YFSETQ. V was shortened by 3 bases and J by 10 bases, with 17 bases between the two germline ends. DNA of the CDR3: TGCGCCAGCAGCTCTTCCCAGGGGTGGAAAATTCAGTACTTC. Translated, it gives CASSSSQGWKIQYF.

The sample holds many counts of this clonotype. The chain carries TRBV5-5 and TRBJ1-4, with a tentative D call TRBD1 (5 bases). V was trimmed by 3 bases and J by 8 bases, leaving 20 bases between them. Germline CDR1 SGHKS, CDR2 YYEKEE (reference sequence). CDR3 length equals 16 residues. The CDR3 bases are TGTGCCAGCAGCTGGGGGGTCGGGGGTCTGGAGGAAAAACTGTTTTTT. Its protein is CASSWGVGGLEEKLFF.

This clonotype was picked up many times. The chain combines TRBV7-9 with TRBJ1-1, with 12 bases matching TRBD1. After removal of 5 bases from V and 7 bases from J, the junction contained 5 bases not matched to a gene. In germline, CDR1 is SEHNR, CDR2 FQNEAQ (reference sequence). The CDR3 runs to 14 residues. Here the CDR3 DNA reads TGTGCCAGCAGCGAGGGACAGGGGGCGGATGAAGCTTTCTTT. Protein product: CASSEGQGADEAFF.

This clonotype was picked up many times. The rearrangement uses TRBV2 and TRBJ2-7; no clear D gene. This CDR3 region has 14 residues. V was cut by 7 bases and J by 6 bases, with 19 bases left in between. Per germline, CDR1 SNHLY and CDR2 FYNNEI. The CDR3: CASKWGRSVGEQYV. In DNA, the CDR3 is TGTGCCAGCAAATGGGGAAGATCGGTGGGCGAGCAGTACGTC.